This T cell receptor (beta chain) was identified during a study of T cells in Graves' hyperthyroidism and ophthalmopathy. Study findings and constraints: Prediction of ophthalmopathy progression came a median approximately 6 months pre-onset.

Investigators excluded patients with uncontrolled infection, other autoimmune disease, pregnancy or lactation. Isolation of PBMCs was performed on around 9.7 ml fresh peripheral blood. The table lists this clonotype with a few counts. The antigen is not known. Regions amplified from RNA transcripts were the TCR beta CDR3 regions. Using the HTBI primer set, a first-round RT-PCR was run on the TCR CDR3. TCRdb re-derived calls from the multiplex PCR reads in MiXCR, one entry per CDR3 protein. The table includes hundreds of thousands of distinct CDR3 sequences, approximately 15% detected once. The CDR3 totals 17 residues. V was trimmed by 2 bases and J by 5 bases, leaving 16 bases between them. Per the germline V gene, CDR1 is MGHRA and CDR2 is YSYEKL.

The rearrangement uses TRBV4-1 and TRBJ1-6, with TRBD1 as a possible D gene (5 bases). Material for sequencing was blood. This sequence was found in a woman aged 18-29 years with Graves' hyperthyroidism. The CDR3 loop reads CASSQRPPGINNSPLHF. The DNA for the CDR3 is TGCGCCAGCAGCCAAAGGCCTCCAGGGATCAATAATTCACCCCTCCACTTT.